These 10 T cell receptor beta chains originate from one sample sequenced in a study of shared clonotypes between healthy human individuals. Assay used: immunoSEQ multiplex PCR; TCRdb lists only in-frame clones, some missing. The sample has 2 million to 3 million clones, approximately 92% seen once. What was sequenced was naive CD4+ T cells sorted from blood. Subset meaning: CD45RA+ positively selected. These receptors were collected from a man aged 18-30 years in good health.

This sequence joins TRBV5-1 and TRBJ2-5; 7 bases align to TRBD2. CDR1 and CDR2 from the germline V gene are SGHRS and YFSETQ. The V segment lost 0 bases and the J segment 2 bases; nucleotides outside the gene matches: 7. This CDR3 is built from 16 residues. The CDR3 DNA reads as TGCGCCAGCAGCTTGGCTATGTCTAGCGGTCAAGAGACCCAGTACTTC. Residues: CASSLAMSSGQETQYF.

This sequence joins TRBV5-1 and TRBJ1-5, with D hard to call. The length of the CDR3 is 18 residues. Trimming cost V 4 bases and J 0 bases, with 20 bases left between them. The germline V gene encodes CDR1 SGHRS and CDR2 YFSETQ. This CDR3 reads CASSPYLGRGYSNQPQHF. CDR3 DNA sequence: TGCGCCAGCAGCCCCTACCTTGGGCGGGGTTATAGCAATCAGCCCCAGCATTTT.

The chain couples TRBV5-1 to TRBJ1-3; D call uncertain. V lost 0 bases, J lost 4 bases, and 8 bases lay in between. The CDR3 totals 14 residues. CDR1 and CDR2 from the germline V gene are SGHRS and YFSETQ. CDR3 protein: CASSLEIPGNTIYF. CDR3 sequence (DNA): TGCGCCAGCAGCTTGGAAATTCCGGGAAACACCATATATTTT.

This chain links TRBV7-9 with TRBJ2-7, with 12 positions matching TRBD2. Trimming at V came to 8 bases and at J to 0 bases, leaving 8 bases not matched to a gene. From germline, CDR1 is SEHNR and CDR2 FQNEAQ (reference sequence). The CDR3 totals 16 residues. The CDR3 region has the DNA TGTGCCAGCGTCGGGACTAGCGGGCAAAGCTCCTACGAGCAGTACTTC. This translates into CASVGTSGQSSYEQYF. Full variable domain (rest looked up from reference TRBV7-9 and TRBJ2-7): DTGVSQNPRHKITKRGQNVTFRCDPISEHNRLYWYRQTLGQGPEFLTYFQNEAQLEKSRLLSDRFSAERPKGSFSTLEIQRTEQGDSAMYLCASVGTSGQSSYEQYFGPGTRLTVT.

This chain links TRBV5-4 with TRBJ1-4, with D possibly matching TRBD1 (5 bases). The CDR3 consists of 14 residues. V lost 2 bases, J lost 5 bases, and 10 bases lay in between. Germline V gene lookup returns CDR1 SGHNT and CDR2 YYREEE (reference sequence). DNA for the CDR3: TGTGCCAGCAGCTTTGGGGGTCAGAATGAAAAACTGTTTTTT. This codes for CASSFGGQNEKLFF.

The genes are TRBV5-5 and TRBJ1-6; no clear D gene. Per germline, CDR1 SGHKS and CDR2 YYEKEE (reference sequence). This CDR3 region has 15 residues. V was clipped by 0 bases and J by 5 bases, with 9 bases between them. The CDR3 sequence: CASSLGRLDNSPLHF. The CDR3 nucleotides are TGTGCCAGCAGCTTGGGCAGACTGGATAATTCACCCCTCCACTTT.

The CDR3 is CASSGGTVSTEAFF. The CDR3, as DNA: TGTGCCAGCAGCGGCGGGACGGTTAGCACTGAAGCTTTCTTT. The rearrangement uses TRBV9 and TRBJ1-1; possibly TRBD1 for D (5 bases). Germline V lookup: CDR1 SGDLS, CDR2 YYNGEE. CDR3 length: 14 residues. V lost 3 bases and J 4 bases, leaving 13 bases between the germline ends.

V and J are TRBV30 and TRBJ2-1; D remains ambiguous. This CDR3 contains 11 residues. Germline CDR1 and CDR2: GTSNPN and SVGIG (reference sequence). With 5 bases removed from V and 8 bases from J, the gap between germline ends came to 10 bases. The CDR3 sequence is CAWGVADEQFF. The CDR3 coding sequence is TGTGCCTGGGGGGTGGCGGATGAGCAGTTCTTC. Full variable domain (remainder filled in from reference TRBV30 and TRBJ2-1): SQTIHQWPATLVQPVGSPLSLECTVEGTSNPNLYWYRQAAGRGLQLLFYSVGIGQISSEVPQNLSASRPQDRQFILSSKKLLLSDSGFYLCAWGVADEQFFGPGTRLTVL.

This chain links TRBV6-6 with TRBJ1-4; D remains ambiguous. Trimming pared 2 bases from V and 7 bases from J, leaving 8 bases between. The CDR3 spans 13 residues. Germline V lookup: CDR1 MNHNY, CDR2 SVGAGI (reference sequence). CDR3 nucleotides: TGTGCCAGCAGTTACGGAGTGAGTGAAAAACTGTTTTTT. This translates into CASSYGVSEKLFF.

The chain has TRBV6-1 and TRBJ1-5, with 7 bases identical to TRBD1. J was trimmed by 6 bases and V by 4 bases; bases with no gene match: 9. Germline-derived CDR1 and CDR2 are MNHNS and SASEGT. CDR3 length: 15 residues. CDR3 nucleotide sequence: TGTGCCAGCAGTGCAGGGGACAGCCCCTTTCAGCCCCAGCATTTT. Translation: CASSAGDSPFQPQHF.